This T cell receptor (beta chain) was recorded in a study of human T cells and chemical hapten exposure. Study outcomes and limitations: Counts of TCRs above 1 in 1000 frequency stayed unchanged with DPC sensitization.

Note on this clonotype: What it recognizes is unknown.

V was shortened by 6 bases and J by 8 bases, with 16 bases between the two germline ends. CDR3 length equals 13 residues. In germline, CDR1 is LNHNV, CDR2 YYDKDF (reference sequence). TCRdb re-analysed the RACE reads in MiXCR, keeping a single row per CDR3 protein. The sample lists roughly 94,000 distinct CDR3 sequences; about 9% were seen once. Time point defined: patch test 2, 6 weeks after DPC sensitization. Sample treatment: therapeutic diphenylcyclopropenone sensitization with weekly scalp DPC. The sample was whole blood, taken in connection with sensitization to the hapten diphenylcyclopropenone (DPC). The source of this sequence is a woman aged 40-49 years with alopecia areata. Some clones in this sample may be carry-over from other donors' samples. V is TRBV15 and J is TRBJ1-2; D is undetermined. CDR3 protein: CATSLGRGGGYTF. The CDR3 region has the DNA TGTGCCACCAGTCTGGGGAGAGGAGGAGGCTACACCTTC.